These T cell receptor beta chains were read from a single sample in a study of shared clonotypes between healthy human individuals. Method: immunoSEQ multiplex PCR; TCRdb's copy keeps in-frame clones and lacks some. The sample contains 1.5 million to 1.9 million clones, nearly 99% of which appear only once. Sample: naive CD4+ T cells sorted from blood. Receptors were obtained from a man aged 30 to 45 in good health. CDR3s include the opening cysteine and the closing phenylalanine or tryptophan. The order of the fields is CDR3 length, V gene, J gene, clone size, D gene, CDR3 DNA, CDR3 protein. D genes are given only for firm matches. Expanded clones are given a class, and other clones once, few, many or no size at all.

>15|TRBV9|TRBJ2-7|-|TRBD1
TGTGCCAGCAGCTCCCGATCGGGACAGTCCTACGAGCAGTACTTC
CASSSRSGQSYEQYF
>15|TRBV28|TRBJ2-1|-|TRBD2
TGTGCCAGCAGAATAGCGGGAGGGCCAGAGTATGAGCAGTTCTTC
CASRIAGGPEYEQFF
>15|TRBV5-1|TRBJ2-7|-|TRBD2
TGCGCCAGCAGCCACCCCAGCGGGAGCCTCTACGAGCAGTACTTC
CASSHPSGSLYEQYF
>16|TRBV28|TRBJ2-7|-|-
TGTGCCAGCAGCTCAGCGACCGGGGCTAAGGGTTACGAGCAGTACTTC
CASSSATGAKGYEQYF
>15|TRBV30|TRBJ2-2|-|-
TGTGCCTGGAGTGTAGATAGAGGGGACACCGGGGAGCTGTTTTTT
CAWSVDRGDTGELFF
>15|TRBV11-2|TRBJ2-3|-|-
TGTGCCAGCAGCTACCCACTACTCTCACAGGGTACGCAGTATTTT
CASSYPLLSQGTQYF
>13|TRBV19|TRBJ2-3|-|-
TGTGCCAGTAGTATGACGGGCACAGATACGCAGTATTTT
CASSMTGTDTQYF
>13|TRBV29-1|TRBJ2-5|-|TRBD1
TGCAGCGTTGACCGGGACAGGCAAGAGACCCAGTACTTC
CSVDRDRQETQYF
>16|TRBV2|TRBJ2-3|-|TRBD2
TGTGCCAGCAGCCCGAGGAGGCTAGCGGGAGGGGATACGCAGTATTTT
CASSPRRLAGGDTQYF
>14|TRBV4-1|TRBJ2-7|once|-
TGCGCCAGCAGCCCAACAGGGAAATCTTACGAGCAGTACTTC
CASSPTGKSYEQYF
>17|TRBV27|TRBJ2-5|-|TRBD2
TGTGCCAGCAGTTTATACCGCAGCGGGAGGGCCGTAGAGACCCAGTACTTC
CASSLYRSGRAVETQYF
>16|TRBV19|TRBJ2-2|-|-
TGTGCCAGTAGTATCGTCATTTGGGGGGATAGCGGGGAGCTGTTTTTT
CASSIVIWGDSGELFF
>15|TRBV5-1|TRBJ1-1|-|-
TGCGCCAGCAGACAGGGTGGTCAGTGGTACACTGAAGCTTTCTTT
CASRQGGQWYTEAFF
>16|TRBV5-8|TRBJ2-3|once|TRBD2
TGTGCCAGCAGCTCCGATAGCGGGATTTACACAGATACGCAGTATTTT
CASSSDSGIYTDTQYF
>14|TRBV7-6|TRBJ2-6|-|-
TGTGCCAGCAGCTTAGGCCCTGGGGCCAACGTCCTGACTTTC
CASSLGPGANVLTF
>13|TRBV5-1|TRBJ2-1|-|-
TGCGCCAGCACACGGGAGCCCTACAATGAGCAGTTCTTC
CASTREPYNEQFF
>14|TRBV5-1|TRBJ2-5|-|-
TGCGCCAGCAACCAGGCAGGGGTCCAAGAGACCCAGTACTTC
CASNQAGVQETQYF
>14|TRBV29-1|TRBJ2-1|-|-
TGCAGCGCCCTACCCCCCGGGCACTACAATGAGCAGTTCTTC
CSALPPGHYNEQFF
>16|TRBV19|TRBJ1-5|-|-
TGTGCCAGTAGTAAGGGTGTACATTTAAGCAATCAGCCCCAGCATTTT
CASSKGVHLSNQPQHF
>15|TRBV6-1|TRBJ2-1|once|-
TGTGCCAGCAGTGCACTCGCATCGACTAGCAATGAGCAGTTCTTC
CASSALASTSNEQFF
>11|TRBV27|TRBJ2-5|-|-
TGTGCCAGTCTTGGCCGGCAGACCCAGTACTTC
CASLGRQTQYF
>15|TRBV7-9|TRBJ2-2|-|TRBD1
TGTGCCAGCAGCCCGGGACAGGGGCATACCGGGGAGCTGTTTTTT
CASSPGQGHTGELFF
>14|TRBV14|TRBJ2-2|-|-
TGTGCCAGCAGCCATCTCAGGGACCCCGGGGAGCTGTTTTTT
CASSHLRDPGELFF
>13|TRBV6-5|TRBJ1-1|-|-
TGTGCCAGCAGACCCACGGGGAACACTGAAGCTTTCTTT
CASRPTGNTEAFF
>15|TRBV5-6|TRBJ2-2|once|-
TGTGCCAGCAGCTTTGCTCCGAGAATGACCGGGGAGCTGTTTTTT
CASSFAPRMTGELFF
>15|TRBV28|TRBJ1-4|-|-
TGTGCCAGCAGTTTGTCGTGGCAGGTGGGGGAAAAACTGTTTTTT
CASSLSWQVGEKLFF
>14|TRBV10-1|TRBJ2-7|-|TRBD1
TGCGCCAGCAGCAGGGACAGGGTCAGCTACGAGCAGTACTTC
CASSRDRVSYEQYF
>19|TRBV7-9|TRBJ2-1|-|TRBD2
TGTGCCAGCAGCCACCGGGACAGTTGGACTAGCGGGGCCTACAATGAGCAGTTCTTC
CASSHRDSWTSGAYNEQFF
>14|TRBV6-5|TRBJ1-5|-|-
TGTGCCAGCAGCCCTAGACACGCGGGGCAGCCCCAGCATTTT
CASSPRHAGQPQHF
>15|TRBV19|TRBJ2-3|-|-
TGTGCCAGTAGTATACTCGGGGCTGGCACAGATACGCAGTATTTT
CASSILGAGTDTQYF
>16|TRBV11-3|TRBJ2-3|-|TRBD2
TGTGCCAGCAGCCCCAGCGCTAGCGGGAGGTTGGATACGCAGTATTTT
CASSPSASGRLDTQYF
>15|TRBV27|TRBJ2-7|few|TRBD2
TGTGCCAGCAGTTTAGGGACTAGCGGAGACTACGAGCAGTACTTC
CASSLGTSGDYEQYF
>11|TRBV19|TRBJ2-7|-|TRBD1
TGTGCCACTCAGGGGGCATACGAGCAGTACTTC
CATQGAYEQYF
>12|TRBV29-1|TRBJ1-2|-|-
TGCAGCGTTGAAGATCCTCTATATGGCTACACCTTC
CSVEDPLYGYTF
>14|TRBV6-5|TRBJ1-1|-|-
TGTGCCAGCAGTTACGGTAGGGGTCACACTGAAGCTTTCTTT
CASSYGRGHTEAFF
>15|TRBV10-3|TRBJ2-1|-|TRBD1
TGTGCCATCAGTGGATGGACAGGGGGGGACAATGAGCAGTTCTTC
CAISGWTGGDNEQFF
>15|TRBV15|TRBJ2-7|once|-
TGTGCCACCAGTGAACGGGTCCTCCCAGAGTACGAGCAGTACTTC
CATSERVLPEYEQYF
>14|TRBV10-1|TRBJ2-1|-|TRBD2
TGCGCCAGCAAGGCTAGCGGGGAATACAATGAGCAGTTCTTC
CASKASGEYNEQFF
>13|TRBV2|TRBJ2-1|-|-
TGTGCCAGCAGTGACGTCAGGGTTGCTGAGCAGTTCTTC
CASSDVRVAEQFF
>13|TRBV28|TRBJ1-1|-|-
TGTGCCAGCAGTGTTAACATGAACACTGAAGCTTTCTTT
CASSVNMNTEAFF
>14|TRBV11-2|TRBJ2-1|-|TRBD2
TGTGCCAGCAGCAAGGGACTAGACAACAATGAGCAGTTCTTC
CASSKGLDNNEQFF
>14|TRBV5-1|TRBJ2-7|-|TRBD2
TGCGCCAGCGCCGGAGCGGGAGCACCCTACGAGCAGTACTTC
CASAGAGAPYEQYF
>15|TRBV9|TRBJ2-5|-|-
TGTGCCAGCAGCACAACAAGGGAGGTATCCCAGACCCAGTACTTC
CASSTTREVSQTQYF
>15|TRBV7-2|TRBJ2-1|once|TRBD2
TGTGCCAGCAGTTTGAGGGGAGGGACTTACAATGAGCAGTTCTTC
CASSLRGGTYNEQFF
>14|TRBV7-7|TRBJ2-5|-|-
TGTGCCAGCAGCTTAACAGCCACGGAAGAGACCCAGTACTTC
CASSLTATEETQYF
>15|TRBV13|TRBJ1-1|-|-
TGTGCCAGCAGCTTCCCCGAGACAGCGAACACTGAAGCTTTCTTT
CASSFPETANTEAFF
>15|TRBV19|TRBJ2-7|-|TRBD1
TGTGCCAGTAGACCAGCCGGGACAGGGGGTCCCGAGCAGTACTTC
CASRPAGTGGPEQYF
>15|TRBV5-5|TRBJ2-7|once|-
TGTGCCAGCAGCAGGGACGGACTGGTTTCCTACGAGCAGTACTTC
CASSRDGLVSYEQYF
>14|TRBV4-1|TRBJ2-1|-|-
TGCGCCAGCAGCGACCGTAGCTCCTACAATGAGCAGTTCTTC
CASSDRSSYNEQFF
>13|TRBV19|TRBJ1-2|-|-
TGTGCCAGTAATACAGGGCTCCCGGGCGGCTACACCTTC
CASNTGLPGGYTF
>12|TRBV28|TRBJ1-4|-|-
TGTGCCAGCACCGGAGTGCGAGAAAAACTGTTTTTT
CASTGVREKLFF
>18|TRBV11-2|TRBJ2-5|-|TRBD2
TGTGCCAGCAGCTTAGATCGCGGGGACTACTTGTACCAAGAGACCCAGTACTTC
CASSLDRGDYLYQETQYF